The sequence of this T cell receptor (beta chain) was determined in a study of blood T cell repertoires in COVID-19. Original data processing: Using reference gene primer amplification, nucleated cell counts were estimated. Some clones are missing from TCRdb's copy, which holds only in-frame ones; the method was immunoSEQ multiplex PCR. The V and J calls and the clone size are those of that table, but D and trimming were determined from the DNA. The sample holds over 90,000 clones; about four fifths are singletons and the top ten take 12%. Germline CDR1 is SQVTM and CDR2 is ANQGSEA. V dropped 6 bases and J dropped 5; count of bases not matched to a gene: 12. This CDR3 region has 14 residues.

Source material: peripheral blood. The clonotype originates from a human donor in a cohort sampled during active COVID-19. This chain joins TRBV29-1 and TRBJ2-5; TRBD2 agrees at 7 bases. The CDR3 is CSVDRSGARETQYF. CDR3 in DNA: TGCAGCGTCGACCGGAGCGGGGCGAGGGAGACCCAGTACTTC.